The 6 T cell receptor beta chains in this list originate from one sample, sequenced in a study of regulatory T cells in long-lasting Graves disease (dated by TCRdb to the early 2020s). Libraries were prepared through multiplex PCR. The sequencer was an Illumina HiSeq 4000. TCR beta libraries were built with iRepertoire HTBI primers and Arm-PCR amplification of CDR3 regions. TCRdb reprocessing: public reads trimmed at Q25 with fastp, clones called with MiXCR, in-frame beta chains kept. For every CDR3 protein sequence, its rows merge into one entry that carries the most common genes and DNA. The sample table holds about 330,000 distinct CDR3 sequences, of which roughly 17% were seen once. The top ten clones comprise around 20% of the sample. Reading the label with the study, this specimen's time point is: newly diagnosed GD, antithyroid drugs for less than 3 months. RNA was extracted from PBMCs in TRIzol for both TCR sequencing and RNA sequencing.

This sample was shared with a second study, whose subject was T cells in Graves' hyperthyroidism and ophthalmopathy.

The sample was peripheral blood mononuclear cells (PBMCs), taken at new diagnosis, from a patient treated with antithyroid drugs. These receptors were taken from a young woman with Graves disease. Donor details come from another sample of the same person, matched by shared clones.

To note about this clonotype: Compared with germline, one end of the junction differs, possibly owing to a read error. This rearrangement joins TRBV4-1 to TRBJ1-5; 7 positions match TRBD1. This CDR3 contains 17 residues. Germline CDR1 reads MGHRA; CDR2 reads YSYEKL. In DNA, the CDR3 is TGCGCCAGCAGCCCCGTATACCGGGACAGCTACCTTCAGCCCCTGCATTTT. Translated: CASSPVYRDSYLQPLHF.

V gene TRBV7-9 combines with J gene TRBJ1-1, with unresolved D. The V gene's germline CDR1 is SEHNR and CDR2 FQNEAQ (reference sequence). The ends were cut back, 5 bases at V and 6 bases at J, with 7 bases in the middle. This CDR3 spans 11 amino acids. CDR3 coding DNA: TGTGCCAGCAGCCCCAAGGCTGAAGCTTTCTTT. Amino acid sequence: CASSPKAEAFF. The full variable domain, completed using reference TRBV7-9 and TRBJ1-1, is DTGVSQNPRHKITKRGQNVTFRCDPISEHNRLYWYRQTLGQGPEFLTYFQNEAQLEKSRLLSDRFSAERPKGSFSTLEIQRTEQGDSAMYLCASSPKAEAFFGQGTRLTVV.

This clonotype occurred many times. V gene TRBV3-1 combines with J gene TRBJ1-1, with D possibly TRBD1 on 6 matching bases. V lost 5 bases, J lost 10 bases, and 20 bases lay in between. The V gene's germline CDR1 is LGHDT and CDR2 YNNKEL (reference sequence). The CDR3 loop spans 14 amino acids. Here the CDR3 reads CASSGPTGPGGAFF. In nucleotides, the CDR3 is TGTGCCAGCAGCGGACCTACAGGGCCGGGGGGAGCTTTCTTT.

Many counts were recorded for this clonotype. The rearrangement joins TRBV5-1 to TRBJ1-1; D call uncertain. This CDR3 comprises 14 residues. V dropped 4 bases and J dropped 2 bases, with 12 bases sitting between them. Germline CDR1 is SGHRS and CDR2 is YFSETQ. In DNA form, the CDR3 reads TGCGCCAGCAGCGGCGGGCCAGAAAACACTGAAGCTTTCTTT. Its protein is CASSGGPENTEAFF.

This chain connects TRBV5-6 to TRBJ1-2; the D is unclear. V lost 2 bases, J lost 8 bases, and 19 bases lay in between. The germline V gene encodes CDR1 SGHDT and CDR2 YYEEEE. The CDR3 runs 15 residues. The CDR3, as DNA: TGTGCCAGCAGCTTTGTGTCCGCGGCACCTGGCGGCTACACCTTC. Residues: CASSFVSAAPGGYTF.

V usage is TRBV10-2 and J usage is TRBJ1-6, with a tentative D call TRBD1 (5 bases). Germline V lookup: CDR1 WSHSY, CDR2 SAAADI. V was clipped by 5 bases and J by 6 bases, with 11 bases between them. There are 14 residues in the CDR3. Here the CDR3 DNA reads TGCGCCAGCAGTTCCGGGACGGTTAATTCACCCCTCCACTTT. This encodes CASSSGTVNSPLHF.